The clone carrying this TCR beta chain has at least ten counts. Its antigen is as yet unknown. The source of the sample is a study of human T cells and chemical hapten exposure. Findings and caveats of the study: Those TCRs sitting above 1 in 1000 frequency stayed the same with DPC sensitization.

Using its own MiXCR run on the RACE reads, TCRdb lists one record per CDR3 protein. The table shows some 200,000 distinct CDR3 sequences, with approximately 20% occurring only once. Stated time point: patch test 1, 2 weeks after DPC sensitization. Noted treatment: therapeutic diphenylcyclopropenone sensitization with weekly scalp DPC. Unfractionated whole blood was the source of the extracted total RNA. Per the germline V gene, CDR1 is MNHNS and CDR2 is SASEGT. J lost 1 base, V lost 5 bases, and 6 bases had no gene match. The length of the CDR3 is 15 residues. This receptor was taken from a woman in her 50s with alopecia areata. Some clones in this sample may be carry-over from other donors' samples. This chain joins TRBV6-1 and TRBJ2-3, with 7 bases fitting TRBD1. Source: whole blood, taken in connection with sensitization to the hapten diphenylcyclopropenone (DPC). The CDR3 here is CASSPTGVGTDTQYF. For the CDR3, the DNA is TGTGCCAGCAGTCCTACAGGGGTGGGCACAGATACGCAGTATTTT.